The TCR beta chain described here comes from a study of T cell changes during pregnancy in multiple sclerosis. The repertoire was sequenced with immunoSEQ multiplex PCR; TCRdb's copy has only in-frame clones and lacks some. The repertoire holds 25,000 to 30,000 clones, with roughly nine tenths as singletons. Trimming removed 4 bases from V and 6 bases from J, with 22 bases in between. In germline, CDR1 is ENHRY, CDR2 SYGVKD. The CDR3 runs to 17 residues. This sequence was found in a female donor with multiple sclerosis, enrolled in a pregnancy study. The sequencing used CD4+ T cells from peripheral blood mononuclear cells, collected in the second trimester of pregnancy. The J gene is TRBJ2-1, the V gene TRBV10-3, with D maybe TRBD1 (6 bases). The CDR3 coding sequence is TGTGCCATCAGTGGGGTTTCAACAGGGAATTCGGGCAATGAGCAGTTCTTC. This sequence encodes CAISGVSTGNSGNEQFF.